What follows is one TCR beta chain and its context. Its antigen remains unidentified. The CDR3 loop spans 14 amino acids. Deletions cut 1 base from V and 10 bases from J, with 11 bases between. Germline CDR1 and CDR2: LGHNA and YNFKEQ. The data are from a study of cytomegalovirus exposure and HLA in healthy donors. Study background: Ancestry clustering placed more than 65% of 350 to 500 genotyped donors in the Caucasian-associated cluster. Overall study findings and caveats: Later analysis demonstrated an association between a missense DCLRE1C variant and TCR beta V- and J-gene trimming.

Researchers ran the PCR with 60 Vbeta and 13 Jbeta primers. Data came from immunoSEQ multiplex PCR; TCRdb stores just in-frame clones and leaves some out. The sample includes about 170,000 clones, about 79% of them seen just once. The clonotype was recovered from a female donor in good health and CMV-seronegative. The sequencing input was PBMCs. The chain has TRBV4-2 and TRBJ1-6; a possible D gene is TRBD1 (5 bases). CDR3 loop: CASSQAGLESPLHF. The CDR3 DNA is TGTGCCAGCAGCCAAGCAGGGCTAGAGTCACCCCTCCACTTT.